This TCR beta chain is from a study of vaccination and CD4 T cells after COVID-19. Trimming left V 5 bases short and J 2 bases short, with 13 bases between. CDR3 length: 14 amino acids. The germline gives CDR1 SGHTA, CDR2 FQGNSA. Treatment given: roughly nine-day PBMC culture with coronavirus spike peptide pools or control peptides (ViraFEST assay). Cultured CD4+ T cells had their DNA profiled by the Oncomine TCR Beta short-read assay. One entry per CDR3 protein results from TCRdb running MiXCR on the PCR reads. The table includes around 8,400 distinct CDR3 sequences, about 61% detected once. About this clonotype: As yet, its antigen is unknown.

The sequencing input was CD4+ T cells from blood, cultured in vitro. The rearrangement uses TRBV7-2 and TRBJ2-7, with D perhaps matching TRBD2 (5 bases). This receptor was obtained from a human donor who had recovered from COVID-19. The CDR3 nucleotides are TGTGCCAGCAGCAAAGAGAGCGGAACCTACGAGCAGTACTTC. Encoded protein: CASSKESGTYEQYF.